The 26 T cell receptor delta chains in this list originate from one sample, sequenced in a study of γδ T cells in repeated Plasmodium falciparum infection. Vgamma9/Vdelta2+ and Vdelta2-negative gammadelta T cells were flow-sorted from PBMC for bulk sequencing. TCRdb reanalysed the multiplex PCR reads with CATT. The data hold under 65,000 delta-chain clones, with approximately 1.5% observed a single time. The sequenced material came from gamma-delta T cells from blood. The source of these receptors is a pool of human donors (malaria-infected and uninfected, not separated).

Concerning this clone: It differs at one base from a far larger clone, so likely a read error. This specimen includes other DNA sequences encoding the same CDR3. The V call is TRDV1, the J call TRDJ1, with TRDD2 identical over 9 bases. The J gene, not given by TCRdb, was assigned here from a germline match of the nucleotide sequence. This CDR3 comprises 19 residues. The germline CDR1 and CDR2 sequences are TSWWSYY and QGS. The CDR3: CALGERPSYIGGPTDKLIF. CDR3 in DNA: TGTGCTCTCGGGGAACGGCCTTCCTACATTGGGGGCCCCACCGATAAACTCATCTTT.

With respect to this clone: The TCRdb protein, from a much larger clone, departs from this DNA's translation at residue 4, likely by read error; the protein shown derives from the DNA. The J gene is TRDJ1, the V gene TRDV1, with TRDD3 matching over 7 bases. The J gene is absent in TCRdb and was assigned here via DNA matching to germline. The CDR3 has 14 residues. From germline, CDR1 is TSWWSYY and CDR2 QGS. In nucleotides, the CDR3 is TGTGCTCTTAGGGAACGGATCTGGGGGGCTAAACTCATCTTT. Protein sequence: CALRERIWGAKLIF.

A remark on this clone: For this DNA, TCRdb reports the protein of a much larger clone, which diverges at residue 15, most likely from a read error; the protein presented here is translated directly from the DNA. The chain carries TRDV1 and TRDJ1, with TRDD3 matching 12 bases. No J segment appears in TCRdb, so it was assigned here by matching the sequence to germline. J was trimmed by 3 bases and V by 7 bases; bases with no gene match: 21. CDR3 length: 20 residues. Germline CDR1 and CDR2: TSWWSYY and QGS. As DNA, the CDR3 is TGTGCTCTTGAGCCGTTCAGGCCGGCTGGGGGATACGCTCGGGCCGATAAACTCATCTTT. Protein sequence: CALEPFRPAGGYARADKLIF.

This clone was seen only a few times. The TCRdb record carries a much larger clone's protein, which differs from this DNA's translation at residue 11; a read error is the likely cause, and the protein listed here is the DNA translation. The rearrangement links TRDV2 to TRDJ1, with 8 bases that match TRDD3. As TCRdb names no J gene, one was assigned here on the basis of a DNA match to germline. This CDR3 is 14 amino acids long. From germline, CDR1 is GEAIGNYY and CDR2 EKD. The CDR3 DNA is TGTGCCTGTGACACCGGGATACGCTACGATAGACTCATCTTT. Translated, it gives CACDTGIRYDRLIF.

This clone was seen a handful of times. TCRdb's protein, taken from a much larger clone, differs from this DNA's translation at residue 21, likely owing to a read error; the protein displayed comes from the DNA. CDR3 coding DNA: TGTGCTCTTGGGATTCGCAACGTCCGTCCTACCTCACTGGGGGACCTAAGAGGTAAACTCACCTTT. Translating it yields CALGIRNVRPTSLGDLRGKLTF. The V gene reported is TRDV1; the J gene is uncalled; TRDD3, the table's D call, was not compared with the DNA. Germline V lookup: CDR1 TSWWSYY, CDR2 QGS. This CDR3 contains 22 residues.

In its sample, this clone was seen many times. This sequence joins TRDV1 and TRDJ1; 8 bases are shared with TRDD3. Per the germline V gene, CDR1 is TSWWSYY and CDR2 is QGS. V gave up 3 bases and J gave up 2 bases; unmatched junction bases: 11. CDR3 length: 17 residues. The CDR3 reads CALGEGAGIPDTDKLIF. DNA for the CDR3: TGTGCTCTTGGGGAGGGCGCGGGGATACCGGATACCGATAAACTCATCTTT.

This clone was seen ten or more times. A far bigger clonotype differs at one base, so this is likely a read error. The identical CDR3 is also encoded by other nucleotide sequences in the sample. The rearrangement uses TRDV1 and TRDJ1; 8 nucleotides match TRDD3. The CDR3 runs to 21 residues. The germline V gene has CDR1 TSWWSYY and CDR2 QGS. CDR3: CALGEGSRFPYLLGAIDKLIF. The CDR3 DNA is TGTGCTCTCGGGGAAGGATCTAGATTTCCCTATTTACTGGGGGCCATTGATAAACTCATCTTT.

This clone has a count of ten or more. A read error likely explains this, since a far larger clone differs by one base. The DNA is left out, because the CDR3 cannot be placed on it with certainty; the CDR3 is given as TCRdb lists it. Other DNA sequences in this sample translate to the same CDR3. The V gene is TRDV3, the J gene TRDJ1; whether TRDD3, the table's D call, matches the DNA was not checked. In germline, CDR1 is TVYSNPD, CDR2 GDNSRS (reference sequence). Termini included, the CDR3 measures 14 amino acids. CDR3 amino acids: CAFGPGGYIDKLIF.

Points on this clone: A far larger clone is one nucleotide away, so this likely arose from a read error. In the same sample, other DNA sequences code for this CDR3. V usage is TRDV1 and J usage is TRDJ1, with 13 bases that match TRDD3. V shed 9 bases, J shed 1 base, and the junction held 32 bases outside the gene matches. Germline V gene data show CDR1 as TSWWSYY and CDR2 as QGS. The CDR3 is 24 residues long. CDR3 amino acids: CALGNRPVLPTYWGIRAGTDKLIF. Written as DNA, the CDR3 is TGTGCTCTCGGGAACCGTCCCGTACTTCCAACGTACTGGGGGATACGAGCGGGCACCGATAAACTCATCTTT.

This clone was seen many times. The amino acid sequence in TCRdb belongs to a much larger clone and departs from this DNA's translation at residue 19, likely a sequencing read error; the sequence shown is translated from the DNA. CDR3: CALGEARRLGDPWYTDKLTF. In DNA form, the CDR3 reads TGTGCTCTTGGGGAGGCTAGGAGGCTGGGGGATCCTTGGTACACCGATAAACTCACCTTT. The rearrangement uses TRDV1 and TRDJ1, with 9 bases identical to TRDD3. This CDR3 region has 20 residues. The germline V gene has CDR1 TSWWSYY and CDR2 QGS.

This clone came up many times. TCRdb pairs this DNA with a much larger clone's protein that differs at residue 14, likely a read error; the protein shown was translated from the DNA. Other DNA sequences within the sample encode an identical CDR3. The chain is built from TRDV1 and TRDJ1; 12 positions agree with TRDD3. The germline CDR1 and CDR2 sequences are TSWWSYY and QGS. This CDR3 is built from 21 residues. With 5 bases clipped from V and 1 base from J, the junction kept 20 bases outside the gene matches. CDR3 nucleotides: TGTGCTCTTGGGAAGGCCTCTGCGTACTGGGGGATACCCACCTTCACCGATAAACTCATCTTT. It translates to CALGKASAYWGIPTFTDKLIF.

For this clone: A read error likely explains this, since a far larger clone differs by one base. Other DNA sequences in the same sample also yield this CDR3. This rearrangement joins TRDV1 to TRDJ1, with D perhaps matching TRDD3 (9 bases). Germline CDR1 and CDR2: TSWWSYY and QGS. V lost 9 bases to trimming and J lost 0 bases, with 41 bases between them. The CDR3 is 23 residues long. The CDR3 loop is CALGKPSSYRGYATLGYTDKLIF. The CDR3 nucleotides read TGTGCTCTCGGGAAACCCTCTTCCTACAGGGGATACGCCACACTCGGGTACACCGATAAACTCATCTTT.

The table lists this clone with many counts. Other DNA sequences from this sample encode an identical CDR3 as well. This rearrangement joins TRDV3 to TRDJ2; 7 positions agree with TRDD3. This CDR3 has 19 amino acids. Germline lookup yields CDR1 TVYSNPD and CDR2 GDNSRS (reference sequence). V gave up 2 bases and J gave up 4 bases; unmatched junction bases: 22. DNA of the CDR3: TGTGCCTTTCCCTCCGGGGTACTGGGGATCCCGACAGGGACAGCACAACTCTTCTTT. Amino acids: CAFPSGVLGIPTGTAQLFF. The whole variable domain, filled in from reference TRDV3 and TRDJ2, reads CDKVTQSSPDQTVASGSEVVLLCTYDTVYSNPDLFWYRIRPDYSFQFVFYGDNSRSEGADFTQGRFSVKHILTQKAFHLVISPVRTEDSATYYCAFPSGVLGIPTGTAQLFFGKGTQLIVEP.

Points on this clone: Translating this DNA gives a protein that differs at residue 9 from the TCRdb one, which belongs to a much larger clone; a read error is likely, and the protein shown is this translation. The V call is TRDV1, the J call TRDJ3; D gene ambiguous. The CDR3 has 17 residues. The V and J ends lost 2 bases and 2 bases respectively, with 10 bases between them. Looked up from germline, CDR1 is TSWWSYY and CDR2 is QGS. CDR3 sequence: CALGENLLPWDTRQMFF. DNA of the CDR3: TGTGCTCTTGGGGAAAACCTCCTCCCCTGGGACACCCGACAGATGTTTTTC.

This clone was detected ten times or more. This DNA translates differently at residue 5 from the TCRdb protein, which is that of a much larger clone; a read error is likely, and the protein shown is the DNA's own translation. The rearrangement uses TRDV1 and TRDJ1, with 9 bases fitting TRDD3. V gave up 4 bases and J gave up 1 base; unmatched junction bases: 25. There are 22 residues in the CDR3. Germline values: CDR1 TSWWSYY, CDR2 QGS. DNA of the CDR3: TGTGCTCTTGGGGGACTAAAGGCCTCCTTGGCTGGGGGATTCACCTGCACCGATAAACTCATCTTT. This codes for CALGGLKASLAGGFTCTDKLIF.

The sample holds a few counts of this clone. TCRdb attributes to this sequence the protein of a much larger clone, which differs from the DNA translation at residue 6; a read error is likely, and the protein displayed is translated from the DNA. This chain joins TRDV1 and TRDJ1, with no clear D. The J gene, left out of TCRdb, was set here by checking the DNA against germline. The CDR3 loop spans 19 amino acids. The germline V and J ends were trimmed by 2 bases and 9 bases, with 31 bases remaining between them. CDR1 TSWWSYY and CDR2 QGS come from the germline V gene. The CDR3 nucleotides read TGTGCTCTTGGGGAATCCTCTAAAAGATTCCGTACCGGGTTTAAGGAACTCATCTTT. Its protein is CALGESSKRFRTGFKELIF.

This clone was seen at least ten times. TCRdb shows a much larger clone's protein in place of this DNA's translation, and the two differ at residue 3, likely through a read error; the protein shown is translated from the DNA. The genes are TRDV1 and TRDJ1; possible D gene TRDD3, 6 bases. The germline V gene has CDR1 TSWWSYY and CDR2 QGS. This CDR3 region has 20 residues. The CDR3 bases are TGTGCTCCTGGGGAATCAGAGATGCGTACTGTGGGATGGTACACCGATAAACTCATCTTT. Its translation is CAPGESEMRTVGWYTDKLIF.

This clone was observed a few times. The amino acid sequence in TCRdb belongs to a much larger clone and departs from this DNA's translation at residue 6, likely a sequencing read error; the sequence shown is translated from the DNA. V is TRDV1 and J is TRDJ1; D is possibly TRDD2 (6 bases). TCRdb carries no J gene annotation; the J gene was assigned here by matching the DNA with germline. CDR1 and CDR2 from the germline V gene are TSWWSYY and QGS. This CDR3 contains 19 residues. The V end was cut by 3 bases, the J end by 0 bases, with 23 bases between. CDR3 region: CALGDHLPSQGVYTDKLIF. CDR3 in DNA: TGTGCTCTTGGGGACCATTTACCTTCCCAAGGGGTCTACACCGATAAACTCATCTTT.

This clone showed up just a few times. The TCRdb protein comes from a much larger clone and disagrees with this DNA's translation at residues 20 and 22, likely due to a read error; the protein given here is derived from the DNA. V and J are TRDV1 and TRDJ1, with 10 bases matching TRDD3. Germline loops: CDR1 TSWWSYY, CDR2 QGS. The CDR3 consists of 25 residues. The CDR3 loop is CALGDSPTTEPQPRTGGLPADNLIF. The CDR3 bases are TGTGCTCTTGGGGACTCTCCTACAACGGAACCCCAACCCCGTACTGGGGGATTACCAGCCGATAACCTCATCTTT.

This clone was found many times. One junction end disagrees with the germline gene, perhaps due to a read error. V usage is TRDV1 and J usage is TRDJ1; 10 nucleotides match TRDD3. This CDR3 spans 18 amino acids. Germline V gene data show CDR1 as TSWWSYY and CDR2 as QGS. The CDR3 region has the DNA TGTGCTCTTAGGGTCCCCCTCGGGGGGATACGGTTCACCGATAAGCTCATCTTT. As protein: CALRVPLGGIRFTDKLIF.

This clone was picked up a small number of times. The protein recorded in TCRdb matches a much larger clone and deviates from this DNA's translation at residue 4, suggesting a read error; the protein here is obtained by translating the DNA. The chain uses TRDV1 and TRDJ1; 10 bases are shared with TRDD3. CDR1 TSWWSYY and CDR2 QGS come from the germline V gene. V lost 8 bases and J lost 4; bases outside the gene matches: 28. The CDR3 is made up of 21 amino acids. CDR3 coding DNA: TGTGCTCTTTGGAACCTAATTCCTACGACAATGTACTGGGGGATCGTCGATAAACTCATCTTT. Translating gives CALWNLIPTTMYWGIVDKLIF.

This clone was detected a few times. This likely came from a read error, as a far larger clone is one base away. Other DNA sequences from this sample encode an identical CDR3 as well. The rearrangement links TRDV1 to TRDJ1; TRDD3 aligns across 11 bases. Matching the DNA to germline supplied the J gene, which TCRdb does not give. The germline V gene has CDR1 TSWWSYY and CDR2 QGS. Unmatched junction bases numbered 44, after V lost 2 bases and J lost 3 bases. The CDR3 totals 29 residues. This chain's CDR3 is CALGEFIQSEPGGYFKVEPFPNVADKLIF. CDR3 coding DNA: TGTGCTCTTGGGGAATTCATACAATCCGAGCCTGGGGGATACTTCAAGGTCGAACCATTCCCTAATGTGGCCGATAAACTCATCTTT.

This clone showed up just a few times. The translation of this DNA and the TCRdb protein of a much larger clone differ at residue 10, probably owing to a read error; the protein shown here is translated from the DNA. The V gene is TRDV3, the J gene TRDJ1; 12 bases align to TRDD3. The J gene, not given by TCRdb, was assigned here from a germline match of the nucleotide sequence. V was clipped by 5 bases and J by 2 bases; unmatched bases: 27. In germline, CDR1 is TVYSNPD, CDR2 GDNSRS (reference sequence). This CDR3 is built from 21 residues. As DNA, the CDR3 is TGTGCCCTCCCCAGGGGGGGCCTACTCGGCTGGGGGATACGTAAAACCGATAAACTCATCTTT. Protein product: CALPRGGLLGWGIRKTDKLIF.

In its sample, this clone was seen a few times. TCRdb attributes to this sequence the protein of a much larger clone, which differs from the DNA translation at residue 11; a read error is likely, and the protein displayed is translated from the DNA. The chain has TRDV1 and TRDJ1, with D maybe TRDD3 (5 bases). In germline, CDR1 is TSWWSYY, CDR2 QGS. This CDR3 has 18 amino acids. V lost 3 bases and J lost 7, with 27 bases in between. CDR3 in amino acids: CALGDPLGSLPGAFKLIF. As DNA, the CDR3 is TGTGCTCTTGGGGACCCCCTCGGTTCTTTACCGGGGGCCTTTAAACTCATCTTT.

In its sample, this clone was seen a few times. J is TRDJ1 and V is TRDV1; 12 nucleotides align to TRDD3. The CDR3 is 26 amino acids. V dropped 3 bases and J dropped 0; count of bases not matched to a gene: 32. Germline CDR1 is TSWWSYY and CDR2 is QGS. Here the CDR3 reads CALGDPPGLRKYWGILSLRYTDKLIF. The CDR3 bases are TGTGCTCTTGGGGACCCTCCCGGCCTCCGTAAGTACTGGGGGATACTTTCTCTCCGATACACCGATAAACTCATCTTT.

Regarding this clone: TCRdb lists the protein of a much larger clone for this DNA, which differs at residue 4, so this is likely a read error; the protein given here is translated from the DNA itself. V gene TRDV2 combines with J gene TRDJ1; 10 bases fit TRDD3. This CDR3 has 18 residues. Germline lookup yields CDR1 GEAIGNYY and CDR2 EKD. CDR3 amino acids: CACGTSTGGFEGTDKLIF. The CDR3 DNA sequence: TGTGCCTGTGGCACCTCTACTGGGGGATTCGAGGGCACCGATAAACTCATCTTT.